Shown below are 22 T cell receptor beta chains from a single sample sequenced in a study of T cells in Graves' hyperthyroidism and ophthalmopathy. RNA transcripts yielded amplified TCR beta CDR3 regions. TCR CDR3 underwent first-round RT-PCR with the HTBI primer set. Each CDR3 protein is one row after TCRdb ran MiXCR on the multiplex PCR reads. The data hold about 610,000 distinct CDR3 sequences, with over 12% observed a single time. The sample taken for sequencing was blood. These receptors were taken from a woman aged 35 to 49 with Graves' ophthalmopathy.

This clonotype was observed at least ten times. The rearrangement joins TRBV12-3 or TRBV12-4 to TRBJ2-7; unclear D gene. CDR3 length: 14 amino acids. V was clipped by 4 bases and J by 2 bases, with 12 bases between them. The CDR3 bases are TGTGCCAGCAGTTCCCAAGGATCCCCCTACGAGCAGTACTTC. Encoded protein: CASSSQGSPYEQYF.

This clonotype was observed many times. The CDR3 nucleotides read TGTGCCAGCAGCTTAGCGCATGGCTTAGAGACCCAGTACTTC. Protein product: CASSLAHGLETQYF. The genes are TRBV7-2 and TRBJ2-5; D is unresolved. The CDR3 consists of 14 residues. V lost 0 bases and J lost 4, with 9 bases in between. Germline CDR1 SGHTA, CDR2 FQGNSA. The whole variable domain, remainder taken from reference TRBV7-2 and TRBJ2-5, is GAGVSQSPSNKVTEKGKDVELRCDPISGHTALYWYRQSLGQGLEFLIYFQGNSAPDKSGLPSDRFSAERTGGSVSTLTIQRTQQEDSAVYLCASSLAHGLETQYFGPGTRLLVL.

In its sample, this clonotype was seen many times. The chain recombines TRBV2 with TRBJ1-2; no clear D gene. CDR3 length equals 12 residues. V lost 8 bases, J lost 3 bases, and 10 bases lay in between. Germline lookup yields CDR1 SNHLY and CDR2 FYNNEI. The CDR3 bases are TGTGCCAGCGTTTTGGGCGACTATGGCTACACCTTC. Protein sequence: CASVLGDYGYTF.

The genes are TRBV12-3 or TRBV12-4 and TRBJ1-5, with TRBD1 matching 9 bases. After removal of 5 bases from V and 7 bases from J, the junction contained 6 bases not matched to a gene. The CDR3 is 14 amino acids. CDR3 loop: CASSPPTGGQPQHF. For the CDR3, the DNA is TGTGCCAGCAGTCCACCCACAGGGGGCCAGCCCCAGCATTTT.

This clonotype was seen many times. The junction shows a germline mismatch at one end, possibly a read error. This rearrangement joins TRBV7-8 to TRBJ2-5, with 12 nucleotides matching TRBD2. Germline CDR1 reads SGHVS; CDR2 reads FQNEAQ. This CDR3 has 15 residues. The CDR3 here is CASSLAGGREETQYF. In DNA, the CDR3 is TGTGCCAGCAGCCTAGCGGGAGGGAGGGAAGAGACCCAGTACTTC.

This chain links TRBV4-1 with TRBJ2-5, with D uncertain. CDR1 is MGHRA, CDR2 YSYEKL, per germline. The ends were cut back, 1 base at V and 2 bases at J, with 8 bases in the middle. This CDR3 is built from 14 residues. As DNA, the CDR3 is TGCGCCAGCAGCCAAGTTTCGCGGCAAGAGACCCAGTACTTC. Amino acid sequence: CASSQVSRQETQYF.

Ten or more counts support this clonotype. One end of the junction fails to match germline, which may point to a read error. This chain uses TRBV3-1 with TRBJ2-7, with D maybe TRBD2 (5 bases). From germline, CDR1 is LGHDT and CDR2 YNNKEL (reference sequence). This CDR3 region has 12 residues. The CDR3 sequence is CASSQVRGEQYF. Here the CDR3 DNA reads TGCGCCAGCAGCCAAGTAAGAGGGGAGCAGTACTTC.

The J gene is TRBJ1-1, the V gene TRBV4-3; 7 bases agree with TRBD1. Germline CDR1 is LGHNA and CDR2 is YSLEER. CDR3 length: 15 amino acids. Trimming removed 0 bases from V and 4 bases from J; junction bases left unmatched: 5. The CDR3 here is CASSQDWPGGTEAFF. In nucleotides, the CDR3 is TGCGCCAGCAGCCAAGATTGGCCAGGGGGCACTGAAGCTTTCTTT.

The chain combines TRBV29-1 with TRBJ1-2; weak D call: TRBD1 (5 bases). The CDR3 totals 12 residues. Germline CDR1 and CDR2: SQVTM and ANQGSEA. Trimming pared 1 base from V and 6 bases from J, leaving 9 bases between. The CDR3 DNA is TGCAGCGTTGAAGGACAGATAGATGGCTACACCTTC. The encoded protein is CSVEGQIDGYTF.

This clonotype was seen at least ten times. The chain uses TRBV6-2 or TRBV6-3 and TRBJ2-7; 10 positions match TRBD1. Germline CDR1 MNHEY, CDR2 SVGEGT. Trimming removed 5 bases from V and 0 bases from J; junction bases left unmatched: 7. This CDR3 is 16 amino acids long. The CDR3 sequence: CASSKDRGSPSYEQYF. The CDR3, as DNA: TGTGCCAGCAGTAAGGACAGGGGGTCACCCTCCTACGAGCAGTACTTC.

This clonotype turned up a few times. The chain uses TRBV9 and TRBJ2-2, with D unresolved. CDR1 is SGDLS, CDR2 YYNGEE, per germline. Trimming shortened V by 0 bases and J by 0 bases, and 9 bases separated the two germline ends. This CDR3 has 16 amino acids. This CDR3 reads CASSVARFANTGELFF. The CDR3 coding sequence is TGTGCCAGCAGCGTAGCCCGGTTCGCGAACACCGGGGAGCTGTTTTTT. The full variable domain, completed using reference TRBV9 and TRBJ2-2, is DSGVTQTPKHLITATGQRVTLRCSPRSGDLSVYWYQQSLDQGLQFLIQYYNGEERAKGNILERFSAQQFPDLHSELNLSSLELGDSALYFCASSVARFANTGELFFGEGSRLTVL.

This clonotype was observed many times. The chain links TRBV13 to TRBJ2-5; 8 nucleotides match TRBD1. Looked up from germline, CDR1 is PRHDT and CDR2 is FYEKMQ (reference sequence). V lost 5 bases to trimming and J lost 4 bases; unmatched junction nucleotides: 6. This CDR3 comprises 14 residues. The CDR3 coding sequence is TGTGCCAGCAGCACCAGACAGGGGACAGAGACCCAGTACTTC. Translating it yields CASSTRQGTETQYF. Drawing the rest from reference TRBV13 and TRBJ2-5, the complete variable domain is AAGVIQSPRHLIKEKRETATLKCYPIPRHDTVYWYQQGPGQDPQFLISFYEKMQSDKGSIPDRFSAQQFSDYHSELNMSSLELGDSALYFCASSTRQGTETQYFGPGTRLLVL.

This clonotype was seen at least ten times. The J gene is TRBJ1-1, the V gene TRBV5-1, with a possible D match to TRBD1 (6 bases). Germline CDR1 is SGHRS and CDR2 is YFSETQ. This CDR3 region has 14 residues. V was shortened by 1 base and J by 4 bases, with 11 bases between the two germline ends. The CDR3 DNA is TGCGCCAGCAGCTTGAGTCAGGGGAGCACTGAAGCTTTCTTT. This sequence encodes CASSLSQGSTEAFF.

This clonotype was counted at least ten times. This chain joins TRBV2 and TRBJ1-2; D unresolved. Trimming took off 9 bases at V and 7 bases at J, with 12 bases between the two ends. The CDR3 extends over 11 amino acids. Per germline, CDR1 SNHLY and CDR2 FYNNEI. This CDR3 is CASQFYGGYTF. CDR3 coding DNA: TGTGCCAGTCAATTCTATGGTGGCTACACCTTC.

The sample holds a few counts of this clonotype. The rearrangement joins TRBV10-3 to TRBJ1-3; D not resolved. Germline assignment: CDR1 ENHRY and CDR2 SYGVKD. The CDR3 runs to 18 residues. Trimming cost V 6 bases and J 0 bases, with 21 bases left between them. CDR3 amino acids: CAIRNWSLASSSGNTIYF. CDR3 nucleotides: TGTGCCATCAGAAATTGGTCGTTGGCCAGCAGCTCTGGAAACACCATATATTTT.

The chain joins TRBV6-1 to TRBJ1-5, with 9 bases that match TRBD1. Germline assignment: CDR1 MNHNS and CDR2 SASEGT. Trimming at V came to 6 bases and at J to 1 base, leaving 4 bases not matched to a gene. This CDR3 comprises 15 residues. CDR3 region: CASSVQGASNQPQHF. CDR3 coding DNA: TGTGCCAGCAGCGTACAGGGGGCGAGCAATCAGCCCCAGCATTTT.

This clonotype was picked up many times. V gene TRBV20-1 combines with J gene TRBJ2-5; the match to TRBD2 covers 8 bases. The CDR3 has 16 residues. J was trimmed by 5 bases and V by 2 bases; bases with no gene match: 13. Germline V CDR1 and CDR2: DFQATT, SNEGSKA (reference sequence). The CDR3, as DNA: TGCAGTGCTAGAAAACCGGGACTAGTGGGTGGTGAGACCCAGTACTTC. As protein: CSARKPGLVGGETQYF.

This clonotype showed up many times. V gene TRBV20-1 combines with J gene TRBJ1-1; 7 bases line up with TRBD1. The V and J ends lost 0 bases and 6 bases, in that order; junction bases with no gene match: 4. Germline V gene sequence: CDR1 DFQATT, CDR2 SNEGSKA (reference sequence). CDR3 length equals 13 residues. The CDR3 DNA follows: TGCAGTGCTAGAGACTCTGACAGGGCTGAAGCTTTCTTT. It encodes CSARDSDRAEAFF.

This clonotype was observed a few times. The rearrangement joins TRBV9 to TRBJ2-2; D gene uncertain. V was pared by 4 bases and J by 5 bases, with 15 bases between. Germline V gene sequence: CDR1 SGDLS, CDR2 YYNGEE. The CDR3 has 15 amino acids. The CDR3 spells CASSPKAAETGELFF. CDR3 nucleotides: TGTGCCAGCAGCCCGAAAGCAGCAGAAACCGGGGAGCTGTTTTTT.

This chain links TRBV15 with TRBJ1-1, with TRBD1 matching over 7 bases. Germline trimming cut 0 bases from V and 2 bases from J; bases unmatched to any gene: 9. The germline V gene has CDR1 LNHNV and CDR2 YYDKDF (reference sequence). This CDR3 comprises 17 residues. The CDR3 DNA is TGTGCCACCAGCAGAGATCCGCGACAGGGCGCCAACACTGAAGCTTTCTTT. This sequence encodes CATSRDPRQGANTEAFF.

The table lists this clonotype with many counts. This sequence joins TRBV19 and TRBJ2-7; 10 bases agree with TRBD1. Germline CDR1 reads LNHDA; CDR2 reads SQIVND (reference sequence). The CDR3 contains 14 residues. V shed 9 bases and J 4 bases; nucleotides not matched to a gene: 9. CDR3 nucleotides: TGTGCCAGCAGCATCCGGGACAGGGGTTACGAGCAGTACTTC. Translating gives CASSIRDRGYEQYF.

V gene TRBV2 combines with J gene TRBJ2-3; tentative D call: TRBD2 (6 bases). Germline lookup yields CDR1 SNHLY and CDR2 FYNNEI. The CDR3 runs to 16 residues. Trimming left V 5 bases short and J 0 bases short, with 15 bases between. The CDR3 loop reads CASSRFGGRSTDTQYF. DNA for the CDR3: TGTGCCAGCAGTCGGTTTGGAGGGCGGAGCACAGATACGCAGTATTTT.